This T cell receptor beta chain was captured by sequencing in a study of blood T cell repertoires in COVID-19. Turning to the study itself: Acute and convalescent COVID-19 samples came from the United States, Italy and Spain.

In the authors' workflow: Reference gene primer amplification gave nucleated cell count estimates. Clones were sequenced by immunoSEQ multiplex PCR, and TCRdb holds only the in-frame ones, with some missing. V and J calls and clone size are given by that table; D and trimming were obtained from the DNA. The data contain hundreds of thousands of clones, 80% of them seen just once; the ten biggest clones take up about 4%. Participant age was roughly 18 to 95 years, and participants resided in approximately 24 US areas. Sequencing was performed on PBMCs or T cells enriched from blood (not recorded which). The clonotype comes from a man under 40 with acute COVID-19.

Written as DNA, the CDR3 is TGTGCCAGCAGTTTAGGAGGGTCCGAGCAGTACTTC. Translation gives CASSLGGSEQYF. The chain has TRBV27 and TRBJ2-7; TRBD2 is a possible D gene (6 bases). This CDR3 is built from 12 residues. Trimming pared 2 bases from V and 6 bases from J, leaving 8 bases between. Germline loops: CDR1 MNHEY, CDR2 SMNVEV (reference sequence).